A selection of T cell receptor beta chains follows, all from one sample in a study of memory CD4+ T cells and cytomegalovirus serostatus. Method: immunoSEQ multiplex PCR; TCRdb's copy keeps in-frame clones and lacks some. Of 50,000 to 65,000 clones listed, around 82% are singletons. Sequencing input: memory CD4+ T cells from blood. These receptors were collected from an adult in good health and CMV-seropositive. CDR3s include the opening cysteine and the closing phenylalanine or tryptophan. D genes are given only for firm matches. Size values are once, few and many counts, or a class for expanded clones, and some rows have none.

len	d_gene	j_gene	abundance	v_gene	CDR3aa	CDR3nt
15	TRBD1	TRBJ2-4	-	TRBV7-9	CASSLRRDRENIQYF	TGTGCCAGCAGCCTTAGGCGGGACAGGGAAAACATTCAGTACTTC
17	-	TRBJ2-1	-	TRBV4-1	CASSQASNRGQFNEQFF	TGCGCCAGCAGCCAAGCTTCGAATCGGGGGCAGTTCAATGAGCAGTTCTTC
12	-	TRBJ1-1	-	TRBV14	CASSQDVGKAFF	TGTGCCAGCAGCCAAGATGTGGGAAAAGCTTTCTTT
13	-	TRBJ2-1	-	TRBV27	CASSLSGHNEQFF	TGTGCCAGCAGTTTATCGGGGCACAATGAGCAGTTCTTC
19	-	TRBJ1-1	-	TRBV12-5	CASGFATDGTLTLNTEAFF	TGTGCTAGTGGCTTCGCTACCGACGGGACACTTACTTTGAACACTGAAGCTTTCTTT
15	-	TRBJ2-5	-	TRBV2	CASSLILGPGETQYF	TGTGCCAGCAGCCTCATTCTGGGACCTGGGGAGACCCAGTACTTC
13	TRBD1	TRBJ1-2	-	TRBV6-5	CASTSGGHYGYTF	TGTGCCAGCACCTCAGGGGGCCACTATGGCTACACCTTC
15	TRBD1	TRBJ1-5	-	TRBV19	CASSLLDRPYQPQHF	TGTGCCAGTAGTTTGCTGGACAGGCCCTATCAGCCCCAGCATTTT
13	-	TRBJ2-2	-	TRBV7-9	CASLPAGTGELFF	TGTGCCAGTTTACCGGCGGGAACCGGGGAGCTGTTTTTT
13	-	TRBJ1-1	-	TRBV7-2	CASSLTENTEAFF	TGTGCCAGCAGCTTAACAGAGAACACTGAAGCTTTCTTT
12	-	TRBJ2-3	-	TRBV7-9	CASSLFTDTQYF	TGTGCCAGCAGCTTATTTACAGATACGCAGTATTTT
17	-	TRBJ2-1	-	TRBV7-4	CASSEYPPSSSYNEQFF	TGTGCCAGCAGCGAATACCCCCCGTCGAGCTCCTACAATGAGCAGTTCTTC
15	-	TRBJ2-4	-	TRBV28	CASSPGYLAKNIQYF	TGTGCCAGCAGTCCCGGATACTTAGCCAAAAACATTCAGTACTTC
14	TRBD2	TRBJ2-1	-	TRBV6-1	CASISGGAYNEQFF	TGTGCCAGCATAAGCGGGGGGGCCTACAATGAGCAGTTCTTC
13	-	TRBJ1-5	-	TRBV19	CASGRSDNQPQHF	TGTGCCAGTGGGCGTTCTGATAATCAGCCCCAGCATTTT
13	-	TRBJ1-1	-	TRBV11-2	CASSRTRNTEAFF	TGTGCCAGCAGCCGAACAAGGAACACTGAAGCTTTCTTT
14	-	TRBJ1-5	once	TRBV6-1	CASSPPLSNQPQHF	TGTGCCAGCAGTCCCCCTTTGAGCAATCAGCCCCAGCATTTT
12	TRBD2	TRBJ2-1	-	TRBV6-5	CAIHPAGVEQFF	TGTGCCATCCACCCAGCGGGAGTTGAGCAGTTCTTC
14	-	TRBJ2-2	-	TRBV9	CASSDNRNTGELFF	TGTGCCAGCAGCGATAACCGGAACACCGGGGAGCTGTTTTTT
12	-	TRBJ1-1	-	TRBV14	CASSRDQLEAFF	TGTGCCAGCAGCCGAGACCAGCTTGAAGCTTTCTTT
14	-	TRBJ1-1	-	TRBV5-4	CASTLWGRNTEAFF	TGTGCCAGCACCCTCTGGGGGAGGAACACTGAAGCTTTCTTT
16	TRBD1	TRBJ2-5	-	TRBV5-1	CASSFLGTGLGETQYF	TGCGCCAGCAGCTTCCTCGGGACAGGGCTTGGGGAGACCCAGTACTTC
16	-	TRBJ2-5	few	TRBV5-1	CASSLTPSDSLRTQYF	TGCGCCAGCAGCTTGACTCCTTCAGACAGTCTACGGACCCAGTACTTC
14	TRBD1	TRBJ1-2	once	TRBV10-2	CASSAGQGGQGYTF	TGCGCCAGCAGCGCCGGACAGGGGGGTCAGGGCTACACCTTC
16	TRBD2	TRBJ2-7	-	TRBV19	CASSMGLAASPYEQYF	TGTGCCAGTAGTATGGGACTAGCAGCCTCCCCCTACGAGCAGTACTTC
15	-	TRBJ2-1	few	TRBV6-6	CASRPRQVSYNEQFF	TGTGCCAGCAGACCTCGCCAGGTATCTTACAATGAGCAGTTCTTC
14	-	TRBJ1-1	-	TRBV19	CASRFGGRGTEAFF	TGTGCCAGTAGATTTGGGGGGCGAGGCACTGAAGCTTTCTTT
15	-	TRBJ2-1	-	TRBV19	CASSRRTALGNEQFF	TGTGCCAGTAGTAGACGGACAGCATTAGGGAATGAGCAGTTCTTC